These 21 T cell receptor beta chains were sequenced from one sample in a study of cytomegalovirus exposure and HLA in healthy donors. Data came from immunoSEQ multiplex PCR; TCRdb stores just in-frame clones and leaves some out. The sample holds some 140,000 clones, 85% to 90% seen once. Sequenced sample: PBMCs. The source is a human donor in good health.

This clone was detected ten times or more. The chain couples TRBV2 to TRBJ1-2; a possible D gene is TRBD1 (6 bases). Germline V gene lookup returns CDR1 SNHLY and CDR2 FYNNEI. Trimming pared 2 bases from V and 4 bases from J, leaving 8 bases between. The CDR3 covers 13 residues. CDR3 nucleotides: TGTGCCAGCAGTGAATTGGACAGCTATGGCTACACCTTC. This gives the protein CASSELDSYGYTF.

The chain links TRBV14 to TRBJ1-6; D ambiguous. Germline CDR1 reads SGHDN; CDR2 reads FVKESK. V lost 0 bases and J lost 10, with 4 bases in between. CDR3 size: 12 residues. CDR3 residues: CASSQDLSPLHF. The CDR3 nucleotides are TGTGCCAGCAGCCAAGATCTCTCACCCCTCCACTTT.

The V gene is TRBV6-6, the J gene TRBJ1-2; 7 positions match TRBD1. J was trimmed by 4 bases and V by 7 bases; bases with no gene match: 6. Per germline, CDR1 MNHNY and CDR2 SVGAGI (reference sequence). The CDR3 loop spans 13 amino acids. The CDR3, as DNA: TGTGCCAGCACCCCGACAGGGTTCTATGGCTACACCTTC. This translates into CASTPTGFYGYTF.

The chain has TRBV4-1 and TRBJ2-2; 7 nucleotides match TRBD2. CDR3 length: 17 amino acids. Germline V CDR1 and CDR2: MGHRA, YSYEKL. The ends lost 0 bases at V and 0 bases at J; junction bases unmatched: 4. The CDR3 DNA reads TGCGCCAGCAGCCAAGATCGGGCGGGAGCGAACACCGGGGAGCTGTTTTTT. Its translation: CASSQDRAGANTGELFF.

The rearrangement links TRBV18 to TRBJ1-5; tentative D call: TRBD1 (6 bases). With 5 bases removed from V and 3 bases from J, the gap between germline ends came to 11 bases. Germline loops: CDR1 KGHSH, CDR2 LQKENI. The CDR3 is made up of 14 amino acids. DNA of the CDR3: TGTGCCAGCTCAACAGGGAGGGCCAATCAGCCCCAGCATTTT. The encoded protein is CASSTGRANQPQHF.

V usage is TRBV5-1 and J usage is TRBJ2-7; D unresolved. Trimming removed 2 bases from V and 6 bases from J, with 12 bases in between. The CDR3 spans 13 residues. Germline V gene sequence: CDR1 SGHRS, CDR2 YFSETQ. The CDR3 region is CASSLMSNSEQYF. The CDR3 DNA is TGCGCCAGCAGCTTAATGTCGAACAGCGAGCAGTACTTC. The variable domain in full, with the rest retrieved from reference TRBV5-1 and TRBJ2-7, is KAGVTQTPRYLIKTRGQQVTLSCSPISGHRSVSWYQQTPGQGLQFLFEYFSETQRNKGNFPGRFSGRQFSNSRSEMNVSTLELGDSALYLCASSLMSNSEQYFGPGTRLTVT.

V gene TRBV7-6 combines with J gene TRBJ1-4; TRBD1 aligns across 7 bases. The CDR3 extends over 17 amino acids. Trimming at V came to 6 bases and at J to 7 bases, leaving 17 bases not matched to a gene. CDR1 and CDR2 from the germline V gene are SGHVS and FNYEAQ. The CDR3 region is CASSYQAQGEVIEKLFF. The CDR3 coding sequence is TGTGCCAGCAGTTATCAGGCCCAGGGGGAAGTGATTGAAAAACTGTTTTTT.

This clone was seen many times. This sequence joins TRBV4-1 and TRBJ1-5, with unresolved D. Per germline, CDR1 MGHRA and CDR2 YSYEKL. Trimming left V 1 base short and J 11 bases short, with 12 bases between. CDR3 size: 13 residues. CDR3 DNA sequence: TGCGCCAGCAGCCAAGTCCCTGTGTCGGCCCAGCATTTT. The encoded protein is CASSQVPVSAQHF.

CDR3 sequence: CASPSNTEAFF. CDR3 bases: TGTGCCAGCCCATCGAACACTGAAGCTTTCTTT. The V gene is TRBV28, the J gene TRBJ1-1, with D uncertain. The CDR3 runs to 11 residues. The germline gives CDR1 MDHEN, CDR2 SYDVKM. Trimming removed 8 bases from V and 1 base from J, with 5 bases in between.

The gene calls are TRBV15 and TRBJ2-1, with 7 bases identical to TRBD1. The CDR3 runs to 16 residues. Germline values: CDR1 LNHNV, CDR2 YYDKDF (reference sequence). The V and J ends lost 1 base and 3 bases, in that order; junction bases with no gene match: 6. The CDR3 here is CATSRVQGVYYNEQFF. In DNA form, the CDR3 reads TGTGCCACCAGCAGAGTCCAGGGGGTATACTACAATGAGCAGTTCTTC.

J is TRBJ2-1 and V is TRBV7-3; 7 bases are shared with TRBD2. Germline lookup yields CDR1 SGHTA and CDR2 FQGTGA. The CDR3 has 16 amino acids. V trimming: 4 bases; J trimming: 6 bases; junction bases outside the gene matches: 12. The CDR3 region is CASSSETSSVSNEQFF. CDR3 coding DNA: TGTGCCAGCAGCTCAGAGACTAGCTCAGTCTCCAATGAGCAGTTCTTC.

As regards this clone: The identical CDR3 is also encoded by other nucleotide sequences in the sample. CDR3 sequence (DNA): TGTGCCAGCAGCTTGGGACAGAACTATGGCTACACCTTC. Protein sequence: CASSLGQNYGYTF. This rearrangement joins TRBV7-2 to TRBJ1-2, with TRBD1 matching 7 bases. Trimming cost V 3 bases and J 2 bases; bases outside gene matches: 0. Germline V gene lookup returns CDR1 SGHTA and CDR2 FQGNSA. The CDR3 is made up of 13 amino acids.

This clone appeared a single time. V gene TRBV7-9 combines with J gene TRBJ2-2; D gene unclear. In germline, CDR1 is SEHNR, CDR2 FQNEAQ (reference sequence). The CDR3 sequence is 13 residues long. V was pared by 5 bases and J by 4 bases, with 8 bases between. CDR3 in DNA: TGTGCCAGCAGCACCACTGTCACCGGGGAGCTGTTTTTT. It is translated as CASSTTVTGELFF.

This chain links TRBV27 with TRBJ1-5, with 8 bases aligning to TRBD1. The junction had 10 bases not matched to a gene; V was cut back by 5 bases and J by 1 base. CDR1 and CDR2 from the germline V gene are MNHEY and SMNVEV (reference sequence). CDR3 length: 17 residues. The CDR3 DNA reads TGTGCCAGCAGTGCCCTGACAGGGGCAGCGAGCAATCAGCCCCAGCATTTT. Protein sequence: CASSALTGAASNQPQHF.

The rearrangement uses TRBV9 and TRBJ2-3; 10 bases line up with TRBD2. Per the germline V gene, CDR1 is SGDLS and CDR2 is YYNGEE. J was trimmed by 3 bases and V by 4 bases; bases with no gene match: 11. The CDR3 sequence is 17 residues long. CDR3 bases: TGTGCCAGCAGCCCCCTTAGCGGGGGGCTAGGGACAGATACGCAGTATTTT. Protein sequence: CASSPLSGGLGTDTQYF.

The chain links TRBV7-6 to TRBJ2-1; the match to TRBD2 covers 10 bases. There are 15 residues in the CDR3. V lost 7 bases and J lost 6; bases outside the gene matches: 9. Germline CDR1 and CDR2: SGHVS and FNYEAQ. CDR3 residues: CASTPLAGVGNEQFF. CDR3 nucleotide sequence: TGTGCCAGCACCCCCCTAGCGGGAGTTGGCAATGAGCAGTTCTTC.

The chain combines TRBV6-1 with TRBJ2-7, with TRBD1 matching over 9 bases. V was clipped by 10 bases and J by 3 bases; unmatched bases: 4. The CDR3 is 12 residues long. Per germline, CDR1 MNHNS and CDR2 SASEGT. In DNA, the CDR3 is TGTGCCACAGGACAGGGGAGCTACGAGCAGTACTTC. It encodes CATGQGSYEQYF.

This clone occurred once. This rearrangement joins TRBV12-5 to TRBJ2-5, with TRBD1 as a possible D gene (6 bases). Per germline, CDR1 LGHNT and CDR2 FRNRAP. This CDR3 is 14 amino acids long. With 4 bases removed from V and 5 bases from J, the gap between germline ends came to 14 bases. CDR3 region: CASGSGQGWETQYF. The DNA for the CDR3 is TGTGCTAGTGGTTCAGGGCAGGGGTGGGAGACCCAGTACTTC.

This chain joins TRBV9 and TRBJ2-1, with 7 bases aligning to TRBD2. Per germline, CDR1 SGDLS and CDR2 YYNGEE. The junction had 7 bases not matched to a gene; V was cut back by 3 bases and J by 4 bases. The CDR3 extends over 15 amino acids. CDR3 region: CASSGGTIAYNEQFF. CDR3 bases: TGTGCCAGCAGCGGAGGGACTATAGCTTACAATGAGCAGTTCTTC.

CDR3 nucleotides: TGCGCCAGCAGCTTTCAGCTAGATGAAAAACTGTTTTTT. Its protein is CASSFQLDEKLFF. The rearrangement links TRBV5-1 to TRBJ1-4; D is ambiguous. The CDR3 covers 13 residues. V gave up 2 bases and J gave up 6 bases, with 8 bases separating them. In germline, CDR1 is SGHRS, CDR2 YFSETQ.

The chain recombines TRBV28 with TRBJ1-2; 7 bases line up with TRBD1. Germline V lookup: CDR1 MDHEN, CDR2 SYDVKM. The CDR3 has 13 amino acids. With 4 bases clipped from V and 1 base from J, the junction kept 0 bases outside the gene matches. CDR3 coding DNA: TGTGCCAGCAGTTGGGACAGTAACTATGGCTACACCTTC. Its translation is CASSWDSNYGYTF.